This T cell receptor (beta chain) derives from a study of Graves' ophthalmopathy and Graves' hyperthyroidism. Overall study results and limits: With around 65% sensitivity and more than 72% specificity, the model predicted ophthalmopathy progression.

Researchers took RNA transcripts and amplified TCR beta CDR3 regions from them. HTBI-primed first-round RT-PCR preceded second-round multiplex PCR. TCRdb ran MiXCR on the multiplex PCR reads and lists one entry per CDR3 protein. This table holds about 1.2 million distinct CDR3 sequences, roughly two fifths found once. This clonotype was seen ten or more times. What it binds is not known. The V gene lost 4 bases and the J gene lost 2 bases, with 8 bases spanning the gap. The length of the CDR3 is 12 residues. The germline V gene has CDR1 SQVTM and CDR2 ANQGSEA. The V call is TRBV29-1, the J call TRBJ2-5; D is undetermined. This clonotype was sampled from an adult man with Graves' hyperthyroidism. Sequenced material: peripheral blood or thyroid tissue (not recorded which). CDR3 sequence: CSVVAPQETQYF. In DNA form, the CDR3 reads TGCAGCGTTGTTGCGCCTCAAGAGACCCAGTACTTC.